This TCR beta chain is from a study of shared clonotypes between healthy human individuals. Trimming pared 0 bases from V and 0 bases from J, leaving 10 bases between. Germline V lookup: CDR1 SGDLS, CDR2 YYNGEE. CDR3 size: 15 residues. Some clones are missing from TCRdb's copy, which holds only in-frame ones; the method was immunoSEQ multiplex PCR. Of some 1,600,000 clones in the sample, 95% to 99% are singletons; the top ten hold roughly 0.42%. This receptor was taken from a man aged 30 to 45 in good health. The sequenced sample consisted of naive CD4+ T cells sorted from blood. The subset: CD45RA+ positively selected. The chain couples TRBV9 to TRBJ2-7; D ambiguous. The CDR3 is CASSVGAASSYEQYF. The CDR3 DNA sequence: TGTGCCAGCAGCGTAGGTGCGGCTAGCTCCTACGAGCAGTACTTC.